Listed below are T cell receptor beta chains from one sample, sequenced in a study of OX40 agonist ivuxolimab in advanced cancers. Sequenced by immunoSEQ multiplex PCR; TCRdb stores in-frame clones only, minus some. The data contain 30,000 or so clones, approximately 90% of them singletons. Sequenced material: CD4+ or CD8+ T cells sorted from blood, taken in a trial of the OX40 agonist ivuxolimab. The receptors were gathered from an adult with an advanced solid tumor such as melanoma, head and neck, liver or kidney cancer. Both conserved end residues are part of each CDR3. Fields, in order: V gene, clone size, J gene, D gene, CDR3 protein, CDR3 DNA. D genes are given only for firm matches. A row's size may be missing; if present it is once, few, many or a size class.

>TRBV5-5|-|TRBJ2-1|TRBD2
CASSYVTSEQFF
TGTGCCAGCAGCTACGTGACTAGCGAGCAGTTCTTC
>TRBV5-6|-|TRBJ2-2|-
CASSLNGGYTGELFF
TGTGCCAGCAGCTTGAATGGGGGTTACACCGGGGAGCTGTTTTTT
>TRBV27|-|TRBJ2-7|TRBD2
CASSFLPLAGNEQYF
TGTGCCAGCAGTTTTCTTCCACTAGCGGGAAACGAGCAGTACTTC
>TRBV6-6|-|TRBJ1-2|-
CASSYSYRVGDGYTF
TGTGCCAGCAGTTACTCGTACAGGGTAGGAGATGGCTACACCTTC
>TRBV6-5|-|TRBJ1-2|-
CASSYDSNYGYTF
TGTGCCAGCAGCTACGACAGTAACTATGGCTACACCTTC
>TRBV7-9|once|TRBJ1-1|-
CASRSDGTEAFF
TGTGCCAGCAGGTCAGATGGCACTGAAGCTTTCTTT
>TRBV27|-|TRBJ2-7|-
CASSPVGDEQYF
TGTGCCAGCAGTCCGGTGGGTGACGAGCAGTACTTC
>TRBV29-1|-|TRBJ1-2|-
CSVEPGVGYTF
TGCAGCGTTGAACCAGGGGTTGGCTACACCTTC
>TRBV27|-|TRBJ2-7|-
CASSLRGRDHEQYF
TGTGCCAGCAGTCTCAGGGGCAGGGACCACGAGCAGTACTTC
>TRBV29-1|once|TRBJ2-1|TRBD2
CSARGTSGNSSYNEQFF
TGCAGCGCCAGAGGGACTAGCGGGAACAGCTCCTACAATGAGCAGTTCTTC
>TRBV7-9|-|TRBJ1-1|-
CASSLVLNTEAFF
TGTGCCAGCAGCTTAGTTTTGAACACTGAAGCTTTCTTT
>TRBV27|-|TRBJ1-5|-
CASSWQGKGQPQHF
TGTGCCAGCAGTTGGCAGGGTAAAGGACAGCCCCAGCATTTT
>TRBV30|-|TRBJ2-1|TRBD2
CAWGPGLARNEQFF
TGTGCCTGGGGACCGGGACTAGCTAGGAATGAGCAGTTCTTC
>TRBV7-7|-|TRBJ2-7|-
CASSPDRSSYEQYF
TGTGCTAGCAGCCCTGACCGGAGCTCCTACGAGCAGTACTTC
>TRBV28|-|TRBJ2-7|TRBD1
CASMGARQGANEQYF
TGTGCCAGCATGGGGGCACGACAGGGGGCGAACGAGCAGTACTTC
>TRBV27|-|TRBJ1-5|-
CASRGGNSNQPQHF
TGTGCCAGCAGGGGGGGAAATAGCAATCAGCCCCAGCATTTT
>TRBV4-3|-|TRBJ1-1|TRBD1
CASSQDVWAGGEAFF
TGCGCCAGCAGCCAAGACGTATGGGCAGGGGGTGAAGCTTTCTTT
>TRBV30|-|TRBJ2-7|-
CAWSVGSGKYEQYF
TGTGCCTGGAGTGTAGGATCGGGAAAGTACGAGCAGTACTTC
>TRBV27|-|TRBJ2-3|-
CASSLGGVGTDTQYF
TGTGCCAGCAGTTTAGGGGGAGTCGGCACAGATACGCAGTATTTT